What follows is one T cell receptor (beta chain) and its context. This specimen comes from a study of spatial heterogeneity in lung cancer. On the study more broadly: Raw reads contained each unique TCR and UMI combination more than ten times on average.

The time point: sample taken at primary tumor resection. In each case, whole RNA from tumor, nontumor lung or frozen PBMC was sequenced unsorted. TCRdb re-derived calls from the 5' RACE reads in MiXCR, one entry per CDR3 protein. Of tens of thousands of distinct CDR3 sequences detected, around 12% appear once; the ten largest clones hold roughly 39%. Germline assignment: CDR1 MDHEN and CDR2 SYDVKM. There are 17 residues in the CDR3. V lost 2 bases to trimming and J lost 3 bases; unmatched junction nucleotides: 6. This receptor was identified in a male donor with early-stage non-small cell lung cancer. The V and J genes are TRBV28 and TRBJ2-1; 11 bases match TRBD2. Material: PBMCs, obtained at surgery. CDR3 sequence reads: CASSLALGLAVYNEQFF. Here the CDR3 DNA reads TGTGCCAGCAGTTTAGCACTGGGACTAGCGGTCTACAATGAGCAGTTCTTC.